This TCR beta chain was captured by sequencing in a study of regulatory T cells in long-lasting Graves disease (dated by TCRdb to the early 2020s). Some background on the complete study: Persistent Graves' disease was defined as persistently positive TSH receptor autoantibodies together with antithyroid drug treatment for over 5 years. Patients with persistent Graves' disease were compared with patients with newly diagnosed Graves' disease using TCR sequencing and RNA sequencing of peripheral blood. The study was registered as a clinical trial and conducted in China. A total of around 33 samples underwent TCR sequencing, from about 13 patients with persistent Graves' disease and 20 or so patients with newly diagnosed Graves' disease. In the clinical cohort, patients with persistent Graves' disease had used antithyroid drugs for an average of around ten years.

Including the terminal cysteine and phenylalanine, the CDR3 comprises 15 residues. The DNA shown is the 45-base CDR3, in frame from base 1. Via the germline V gene, CDR1 is SGHTA and CDR2 FQGNSA. Comments on this clonotype: The target of this receptor is not known. This may stem from a read error, because a much larger clone lies one nucleotide away.

The library was generated by multiplex PCR. The sequencing machine was an Illumina HiSeq 4000. iRepertoire HTBI primers and Arm-PCR amplification of CDR3 regions were used to construct TCR beta libraries. PCR products were gel purified before sequencing. The source study handled its data this way. Across samples, 55 to 80 TRBV and 15 or so TRBJ segments were identified and used for gene usage analysis of CDR3 amino acid clonotypes. COPE and FqMerger were used to merge filtered high-quality paired reads into contigs. Contigs were aligned with BLAST to IMGT TRBV, TRBD and TRBJ reference genes, and CDR3 was defined per IMGT. Highly expanded clones were defined as clonotypes with a frequency above 0.1%. Repertoire diversity was measured by Shannon entropy, and V-J evenness by the Gini coefficient. A clonotype was considered public if more than one individual shared it. The public reads were run again by TCRdb, first through fastp at Q25 and then through MiXCR, and only productive beta chains were kept. Rows with one shared CDR3 protein collapse into an entry with the most common genes and DNA. The V and J calls shown here were made by TCRdb, not taken from the authors' results. This sample has a few hundred thousand distinct CDR3 sequences in its table, and less than 25% of those were observed once. The ten largest clones capture about 27% of the sample.

The sample's time point, from its label and the paper: persistent/refractory GD, antithyroid drugs over 5 years with positive TRAb. RNA was extracted from PBMCs in TRIzol for both TCR sequencing and RNA sequencing. The diagnosis of Graves' disease followed American Thyroid Association guidelines. Recruitment of patients was carried out at an endocrinology department in Xi'an, China. From each patient, nine milliliters of peripheral blood was collected into an EDTA anticoagulant tube. Ficoll Paque Plus density gradient separation was used to isolate PBMCs, and no further T cell sorting was performed. RNA quality was checked with an Agilent 2100 Bioanalyzer and agarose gel, and concentration with a NanoDrop 2000. Overall results and qualifications from the work: The study examined only peripheral blood because the primary lesion, thyroid tissue, could not be accessed. Sequencing and analysis were limited to the TCR beta chain. Persistent patients shared more public clonotypes among themselves (around 3,000) than newly diagnosed patients did (over 900). Preferential use of TRBV28, TRBJ1-2 and TRBJ2-5 was observed in persistent disease, whereas TRBV20-1 and TRBJ2-1 were favored in newly diagnosed disease. Lower TCR Shannon entropy and fewer highly expanded clones were observed in persistent Graves' disease patients than in newly diagnosed patients, which suggested clonal expansion. The authors noted that the small sample size was a limitation that may lower accuracy.

The chain employs TRBV7-2 and TRBJ1-5, and perhaps TRBD1 as D gene, on 5 matching bases. The clonotype comes from a female donor with Graves disease. The starting material was peripheral blood mononuclear cells (PBMCs), obtained when the disease was refractory, from a patient treated with antithyroid drugs. The CDR3 region reads CASSLVGGSNQPQRF. The nucleotide sequence reads TGTGCCAGCAGCTTAGTGGGGGGTAGCAATCAGCCCCAGCGTTTT.